This section outlines one T cell receptor (beta chain) sequence together with its context. This sample stems from a study of blood T cell repertoires in COVID-19. Overall study context: Spain, Italy and the United States supplied samples that represented acute and convalescent COVID-19. T cells, B-cell-depleted T cells, or PBMCs supplied cDNA or gDNA.

Some clones are missing from TCRdb's copy, which holds only in-frame ones; the method was immunoSEQ multiplex PCR. The table has fewer than 150,000 clones, over 80% seen once. Germline CDR1 MNHEY, CDR2 SVGEGT. V lost 2 bases, J lost 1 base, and 18 bases lay in between. The CDR3 extends over 17 amino acids. The sequence came from a woman of 80 years or more with acute or convalescent COVID-19. The rearrangement joins TRBV6-2 or TRBV6-3 to TRBJ2-7; D remains ambiguous. What was sequenced was peripheral blood. The CDR3 loop reads CASSYARVYGNSYEQYF. CDR3 nucleotides: TGTGCCAGCAGTTACGCCCGAGTGTATGGTAATTCCTACGAGCAGTACTTC.